Detailed here is one T cell receptor beta chain. The data originate from a study of blood T cell repertoires in COVID-19. About the study: The origin of the acute and convalescent COVID-19 samples was the United States, Italy and Spain. Sample material is recorded as cDNA or gDNA derived from T cells, B-cell-depleted T cells, or PBMCs.

Original methodology: Scientists estimated how many nucleated cells there were by amplifying reference gene primers. Assay used: immunoSEQ multiplex PCR; TCRdb lists only in-frame clones, some missing. V and J calls and clone size come straight from that table; D and trimming were deduced from the DNA. The sample includes approximately 200,000 clones, around 83% of them seen just once. Sequencing was performed on peripheral blood. The clonotype was recovered from a woman aged 30 to 39 with active or convalescent COVID-19.

The CDR3 DNA sequence: TGTGCCATCAGTGAGTCGGGACAGGGGAACACTGAAGCTTTCTTT. Protein: CAISESGQGNTEAFF. V is TRBV10-3 and J is TRBJ1-1, with 9 bases aligning to TRBD1. The V segment lost 0 bases and the J segment 1 base; nucleotides outside the gene matches: 0. This CDR3 comprises 15 residues. Germline CDR1 ENHRY, CDR2 SYGVKD.